The clone carrying this T cell receptor (beta chain) was recorded at least ten times. Its matching antigen is unknown. This entry comes from a study of T cell repertoires in cytomegalovirus infection. At the level of the study: Based on public TCR beta signatures, there were indications of CMV infection and of a matching HLA type. General study results and limits: Public TCR beta family frequency separated CMV-and-HLA carriers, including in an independent cohort. The ex vivo response was dominated by HLA-C-restricted CMV-specific TCR beta clonotypes.

Germline values: CDR1 SGHTA, CDR2 FQGNSA. This CDR3 comprises 12 residues. V lost 5 bases to trimming and J lost 0 bases, with 4 bases between them. TCRdb re-called the reads with MiXCR, one entry per CDR3 protein. The profile shows roughly 140,000 distinct CDR3 sequences, about a quarter of them singletons. The clonotype originates from a human donor in good health (CMV status not recorded). Some clones in this sample may be carry-over from other donors' samples. V and J are TRBV7-2 and TRBJ2-5; D ambiguous. The sample taken for sequencing was PBMCs. CDR3 bases: TGTGCCAGCAGCCGGTACCAAGAGACCCAGTACTTC. Protein sequence: CASSRYQETQYF.